This T cell receptor (beta chain) was sequenced in a study of shared clonotypes between healthy human individuals. Profiling relied on immunoSEQ multiplex PCR, and the TCRdb table lists in-frame clones only, not all of them. The top ten clones hold approximately 1.7% of a sample with under 750,000 clones, approximately 77% of them seen once. This CDR3 comprises 13 residues. The germline CDR1 and CDR2 sequences are SGHTA and FQGNSA. V lost 5 bases, J lost 8 bases, and 15 bases lay in between. The material sequenced was memory CD4+ T cells sorted from blood. Subset: CD45RA-negative fraction. V and J are TRBV7-2 and TRBJ1-2; possible D gene TRBD1, 5 bases. This receptor was identified in a woman aged 25 to 39 in good health. The CDR3 reads CASSPQRGRGYTF. The CDR3 nucleotides read TGTGCCAGCAGCCCTCAAAGGGGACGCGGCTACACCTTC.